Sequencing of this T cell receptor (beta chain) was carried out in a study of CD8 T cells in Susac syndrome. CDR1 is DFQATT, CDR2 SNEGSKA, per germline (reference sequence). The CDR3 runs to 14 residues. With 6 bases clipped from V and 1 base from J, the junction kept 7 bases outside the gene matches. This clonotype was seen a single time. The CD8+ and CD4+ T cells were isolated magnetically using a negative isolation approach, whereas the TEMRA cells were enriched by FACS. The RNA, 0.5 to 1 ug, was put through reverse transcription using random hexamers. TCRdb analysed the immunoSEQ multiplex PCR reads with MiXCR anew, one entry per CDR3 protein. The sample has 85,000 to 95,000 distinct CDR3 sequences, over 90% seen once; the top ten hold about 0.3%.

This clonotype originated in a human donor with Susac syndrome. Input material: CD4+ T cells from PBMCs. The chain recombines TRBV20-1 with TRBJ2-5, with 8 nucleotides matching TRBD2. The CDR3 is CSAPPRGGQETQYF. In nucleotides, the CDR3 is TGCAGTGCCCCTCCCCGGGGGGGCCAAGAGACCCAGTACTTC.